The 23 T cell receptor beta chains below were found in one sample sequenced in a study of T cell repertoires in cytomegalovirus infection. TCRdb re-called the reads with MiXCR, one entry per CDR3 protein. The table records around 740,000 distinct CDR3 sequences, about 40% of them present only once. The sequenced sample was PBMCs. All receptors derive from a human donor in good health (CMV status not recorded). Some clones in this sample may be carry-over from other donors' samples.

This clonotype has ten or more counts. The V gene is TRBV7-6, the J gene TRBJ1-2, with D perhaps matching TRBD1 (6 bases). Germline CDR1 and CDR2: SGHVS and FNYEAQ. CDR3 length equals 15 residues. Between the trimmed V and J ends, which lost 4 bases and 4 bases, there was a span of 16 bases. In DNA form, the CDR3 reads TGTGCCAGCAGCTCCGGACAGCGCGGCGGCTATGGCTACACCTTC. It translates to CASSSGQRGGYGYTF. The whole variable domain, filled in from reference TRBV7-6 and TRBJ1-2, reads GAGVSQSPRYKVTKRGQDVALRCDPISGHVSLYWYRQALGQGPEFLTYFNYEAQQDKSGLPNDRFSAERPEGSISTLTIQRTEQRDSAMYRCASSSGQRGGYGYTFGSGTRLTVV.

The J gene is TRBJ2-7, the V gene TRBV20-1, with 9 bases matching TRBD1. This CDR3 spans 13 amino acids. Losses at the gene ends were 6 bases for V and 3 bases for J; bases not matched to a gene: 6. In germline, CDR1 is DFQATT, CDR2 SNEGSKA (reference sequence). CDR3 protein: CSASTGGVYEQYF. For the CDR3, the DNA is TGCAGTGCGTCGACAGGGGGGGTCTACGAGCAGTACTTC.

This clonotype was seen a few times. V and J are TRBV5-5 and TRBJ1-1; TRBD1 matches 8 bases. With V trimmed by 4 bases and J by 1 base, 9 bases remained unmatched. CDR3 length: 16 residues. Germline lookup yields CDR1 SGHKS and CDR2 YYEKEE (reference sequence). The CDR3 is CASSPTDRVANTEAFF. For the CDR3, the DNA is TGTGCCAGCAGCCCGACGGACAGGGTGGCGAACACTGAAGCTTTCTTT.

The rearrangement uses TRBV28 and TRBJ1-1; weak D call: TRBD1 (5 bases). Between the trimmed V and J ends, which lost 2 bases and 8 bases, there was a span of 15 bases. Looked up from germline, CDR1 is MDHEN and CDR2 is SYDVKM. The CDR3 has 14 residues. The CDR3 sequence is CASSLGGAIGEAFF. CDR3 nucleotides: TGTGCCAGCAGTTTAGGAGGGGCGATTGGGGAAGCTTTCTTT.

The chain employs TRBV20-1 and TRBJ1-2, with 8 bases lining up with TRBD1. The CDR3 has 14 residues. CDR1 is DFQATT and CDR2 is SNEGSKA in the germline V gene (reference sequence). Losses at the gene ends were 5 bases for V and 4 bases for J; bases not matched to a gene: 9. This CDR3 reads CSASQGALAYGYTF. CDR3 coding DNA: TGCAGTGCTTCCCAGGGGGCGCTTGCCTATGGCTACACCTTC.

This clonotype was observed a few times. The genes are TRBV11-2 and TRBJ1-1; D is undetermined. The V gene's germline CDR1 is SGHAT and CDR2 FQNNGV. This CDR3 spans 9 amino acids. V lost 11 bases to trimming and J lost 2 bases, with 3 bases between them. Here the CDR3 DNA reads TGTGCCGTTAACACTGAAGCTTTCTTT. This translates into CAVNTEAFF.

This clonotype was counted many times. One junction end disagrees with the germline gene, perhaps due to a read error. The chain combines TRBV10-3 with TRBJ1-1; D may be TRBD1 (6 bases). The CDR3 runs 16 residues. Germline CDR1 ENHRY, CDR2 SYGVKD. The CDR3 is CATSMEVRGPNTEAFF. The CDR3 DNA sequence: TGTGCCACCAGTATGGAGGTCCGGGGGCCGAACACTGAAGCTTTCTTT.

This clonotype was found once. The V and J genes are TRBV2 and TRBJ2-5; D not certain. Germline V gives CDR1 SNHLY, CDR2 FYNNEI. Trimming removed 11 bases at V and 0 bases at J, with 7 bases between. This CDR3 spans 11 amino acids. In DNA, the CDR3 is TGTGCCGGCAAATACCAAGAGACCCAGTACTTC. It yields the protein CAGKYQETQYF.

On this clonotype: A clone one base away is much larger, so this may be a read error. The chain employs TRBV4-1 and TRBJ1-1; D not resolved. The V and J ends lost 0 bases and 1 base respectively, with 6 bases between them. This CDR3 comprises 14 residues. Germline CDR1 MGHRA, CDR2 YSYEKL. The CDR3 DNA reads as TGCGCCAGCAGCCAAGATCCCTGGAACACTGAAGCTTTCTTT. Amino acid sequence: CASSQDPWNTEAFF.

The rearrangement joins TRBV5-1 to TRBJ1-2; 7 bases are shared with TRBD1. Germline CDR1 and CDR2: SGHRS and YFSETQ. The junction had 11 bases not matched to a gene; V was cut back by 3 bases and J by 9 bases. The CDR3 extends over 14 amino acids. In DNA, the CDR3 is TGCGCCAGCAGCTCCGCGGGACAGTCTATGAGCTACACCTTC. Amino acid sequence: CASSSAGQSMSYTF.

This clonotype was recorded a few times. This rearrangement joins TRBV13 to TRBJ1-2, with TRBD1 matching 8 bases. The CDR3 is 19 residues long. Germline lookup yields CDR1 PRHDT and CDR2 FYEKMQ (reference sequence). Trimming cost V 2 bases and J 0 bases; bases outside gene matches: 14. The chain's CDR3 is CASSLSPGGLRNPNYGYTF. CDR3 nucleotide sequence: TGTGCCAGCAGCTTAAGCCCAGGGGGCCTCCGAAACCCTAACTATGGCTACACCTTC.

Note on this clonotype: A much larger clone differs by one base, so this may be a read error. The CDR3 DNA reads TGTGCCAGCAGCTTAGGGTCTATCATTGGGGAAAGCTTGGACACCGGGGAGCTGTTTTTT. Translating it yields CASSLGSIIGESLDTGELFF. The V gene is TRBV7-6, the J gene TRBJ2-2; D gene unclear. The CDR3 covers 20 residues. Germline CDR1 and CDR2: SGHVS and FNYEAQ. Trimming removed 1 base from V and 3 bases from J, with 24 bases in between.

This clonotype was counted only a few times. CDR3 DNA: TGTGCCAGCACCTCAGTCCCAGGGTTGGATAATTCACCCCTCCACTTT. Its translation: CASTSVPGLDNSPLHF. This chain links TRBV28 with TRBJ1-6, with D perhaps matching TRBD1 (5 bases). Per the germline V gene, CDR1 is MDHEN and CDR2 is SYDVKM. The CDR3 runs to 16 residues. The V and J ends lost 7 bases and 5 bases respectively, with 18 bases between them.

This clonotype was recorded once. The missing conserved phenylalanine or tryptophan at the end of this CDR3 makes a read error likely. V and J are TRBV7-6 and TRBJ1-1; 8 bases agree with TRBD1. Germline V CDR1 and CDR2: SGHVS, FNYEAQ. This CDR3 contains 12 residues. V dropped 5 bases and J dropped 8; count of bases not matched to a gene: 4. Here the CDR3 reads CASSIGQGEAFL. The CDR3 nucleotides read TGTGCCAGCAGCATAGGACAGGGAGAAGCTTTCTTG.

The V call is TRBV7-2, the J call TRBJ1-5, with 10 nucleotides matching TRBD1. The CDR3 loop spans 16 amino acids. Trimming took 4 bases from V and 3 from J; bases not matched to a gene: 6. Germline values: CDR1 SGHTA, CDR2 FQGNSA. The CDR3 bases are TGTGCCAGCAGCTCACGGACAGGGGGTTTCAATCAGCCCCAGCATTTT. Protein sequence: CASSSRTGGFNQPQHF.

This clonotype has only a few counts. The rearrangement joins TRBV7-2 to TRBJ2-1; TRBD1 agrees at 7 bases. The ends lost 3 bases at V and 8 bases at J; junction bases unmatched: 1. The V gene's germline CDR1 is SGHTA and CDR2 FQGNSA. This CDR3 contains 12 residues. CDR3 sequence (DNA): TGTGCCAGCAGCTTCAGGGGGTATGAGCAGTTCTTC. Protein product: CASSFRGYEQFF.

The chain recombines TRBV28 with TRBJ2-5; TRBD1 matches 7 bases. After removal of 4 bases from V and 1 base from J, the junction contained 6 bases not matched to a gene. This CDR3 is 15 amino acids long. CDR1 and CDR2 from the germline V gene are MDHEN and SYDVKM. CDR3 protein: CASSSTTGAQETQYF. In DNA, the CDR3 is TGTGCCAGCAGTTCCACAACAGGGGCCCAAGAGACCCAGTACTTC.

As to this clonotype: One end of the junction is discordant with germline, which a read error may explain. The chain couples TRBV6-1 to TRBJ1-3; D remains ambiguous. The CDR3 loop spans 15 amino acids. Germline V lookup: CDR1 MNHNS, CDR2 SASEGT. In DNA, the CDR3 is TGTGCCCGCAGTGAGTCGGGTTACTCTGGAAACACCATATATTTT. Protein product: CARSESGYSGNTIYF.

This chain connects TRBV27 to TRBJ2-7; D might be TRBD1 (6 bases). Germline V gene data show CDR1 as MNHEY and CDR2 as SMNVEV (reference sequence). This CDR3 contains 15 residues. Trimming left V 6 bases short and J 1 base short, with 16 bases between. The CDR3 DNA is TGTGCCAGCAGCGCTAACCGGGACAAGTCCTACGAGCAGTACTTC. Translation: CASSANRDKSYEQYF.

This clonotype was counted ten times or more. This chain links TRBV7-2 with TRBJ2-1; 7 bases fit TRBD2. Trimming took 2 bases from V and 5 from J; bases not matched to a gene: 3. Germline V gives CDR1 SGHTA, CDR2 FQGNSA. The CDR3 sequence is 14 residues long. CDR3 DNA: TGTGCCAGCAGCTTATTTACTAGCGACAATGAGCAGTTCTTC. Protein sequence: CASSLFTSDNEQFF.

The CDR3 sequence is CASGQLWTSGRDEQFF. In nucleotides, the CDR3 is TGTGCCAGCGGTCAACTCTGGACTAGCGGGAGGGATGAGCAGTTCTTC. The chain has TRBV27 and TRBJ2-1; TRBD2 matches 15 bases. The V segment lost 8 bases and the J segment 8 bases; nucleotides outside the gene matches: 10. Germline CDR1 is MNHEY and CDR2 is SMNVEV (reference sequence). The CDR3 is 16 residues long.

The chain carries TRBV7-6 and TRBJ1-5; TRBD1 might be the D (6 bases). Trimming left V 5 bases short and J 2 bases short, with 16 bases between. Per germline, CDR1 SGHVS and CDR2 FNYEAQ. The CDR3 has 16 amino acids. In DNA form, the CDR3 reads TGTGCCAGCAGCGAAGAAGGGACATTTGGCAATCAGCCCCAGCATTTT. Translating it yields CASSEEGTFGNQPQHF. The variable domain in full, completed from reference TRBV7-6 and TRBJ1-5, reads GAGVSQSPRYKVTKRGQDVALRCDPISGHVSLYWYRQALGQGPEFLTYFNYEAQQDKSGLPNDRFSAERPEGSISTLTIQRTEQRDSAMYRCASSEEGTFGNQPQHFGDGTRLSIL.

The J gene is TRBJ2-3, the V gene TRBV9, with 12 bases fitting TRBD2. V lost 0 bases to trimming and J lost 4 bases; unmatched junction nucleotides: 3. The CDR3 spans 16 residues. Germline values: CDR1 SGDLS, CDR2 YYNGEE. The CDR3: CASSVELAGGPDTQYF. CDR3 nucleotide sequence: TGTGCCAGCAGCGTAGAACTAGCGGGGGGACCAGATACGCAGTATTTT.